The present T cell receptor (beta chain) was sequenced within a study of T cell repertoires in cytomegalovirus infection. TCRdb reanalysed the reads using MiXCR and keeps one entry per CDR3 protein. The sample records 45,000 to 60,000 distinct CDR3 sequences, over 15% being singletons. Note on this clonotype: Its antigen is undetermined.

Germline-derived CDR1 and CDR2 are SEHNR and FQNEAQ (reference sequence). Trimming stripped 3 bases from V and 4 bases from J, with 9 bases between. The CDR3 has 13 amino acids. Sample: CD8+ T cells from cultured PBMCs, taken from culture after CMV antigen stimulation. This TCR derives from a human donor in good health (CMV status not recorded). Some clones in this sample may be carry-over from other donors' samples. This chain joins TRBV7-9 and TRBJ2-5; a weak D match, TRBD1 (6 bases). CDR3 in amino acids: CASSFARGETQYF. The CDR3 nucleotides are TGTGCCAGCAGCTTCGCCAGGGGAGAGACCCAGTACTTC.